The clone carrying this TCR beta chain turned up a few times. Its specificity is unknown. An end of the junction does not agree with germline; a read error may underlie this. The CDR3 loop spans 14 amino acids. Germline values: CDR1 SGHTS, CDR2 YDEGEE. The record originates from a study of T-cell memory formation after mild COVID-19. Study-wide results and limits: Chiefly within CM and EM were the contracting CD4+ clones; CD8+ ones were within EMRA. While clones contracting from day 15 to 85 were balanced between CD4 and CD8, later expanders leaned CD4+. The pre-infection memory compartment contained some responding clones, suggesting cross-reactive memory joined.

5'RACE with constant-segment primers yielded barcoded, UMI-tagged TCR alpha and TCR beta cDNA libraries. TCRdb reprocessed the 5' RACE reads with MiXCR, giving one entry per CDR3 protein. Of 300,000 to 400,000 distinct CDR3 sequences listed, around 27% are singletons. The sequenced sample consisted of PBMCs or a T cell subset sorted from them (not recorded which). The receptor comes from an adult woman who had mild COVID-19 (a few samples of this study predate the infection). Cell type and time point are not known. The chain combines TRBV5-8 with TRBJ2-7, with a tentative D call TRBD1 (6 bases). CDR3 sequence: CASSLGQGLYGQYF. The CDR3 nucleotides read TGTGCCAGCAGCTTGGGTCAGGGGTTGTACGGGCAGTACTTC.